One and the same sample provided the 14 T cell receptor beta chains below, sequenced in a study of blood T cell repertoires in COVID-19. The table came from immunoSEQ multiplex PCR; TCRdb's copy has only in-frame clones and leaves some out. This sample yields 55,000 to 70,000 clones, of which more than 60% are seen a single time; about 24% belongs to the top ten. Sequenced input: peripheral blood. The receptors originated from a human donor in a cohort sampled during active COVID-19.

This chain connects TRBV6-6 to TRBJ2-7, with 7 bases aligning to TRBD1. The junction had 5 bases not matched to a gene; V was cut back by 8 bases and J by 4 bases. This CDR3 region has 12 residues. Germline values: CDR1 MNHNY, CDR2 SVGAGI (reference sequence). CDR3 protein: CASGGQSYEQYF. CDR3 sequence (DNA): TGTGCCAGCGGGGGACAGTCTTACGAGCAGTACTTC.

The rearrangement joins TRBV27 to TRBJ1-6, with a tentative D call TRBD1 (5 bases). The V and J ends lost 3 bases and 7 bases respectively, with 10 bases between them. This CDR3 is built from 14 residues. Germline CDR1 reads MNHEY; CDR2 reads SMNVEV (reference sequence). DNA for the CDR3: TGTGCCAGCAGTTTCTCGGGGGGGAATTCACCCCTCCACTTT. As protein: CASSFSGGNSPLHF.

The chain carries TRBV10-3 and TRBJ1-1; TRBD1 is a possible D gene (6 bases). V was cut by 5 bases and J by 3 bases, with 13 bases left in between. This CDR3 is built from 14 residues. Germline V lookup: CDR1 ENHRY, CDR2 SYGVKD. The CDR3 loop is CAISREGGDTEAFF. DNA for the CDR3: TGTGCCATCAGTCGGGAGGGGGGAGACACTGAAGCTTTCTTT.

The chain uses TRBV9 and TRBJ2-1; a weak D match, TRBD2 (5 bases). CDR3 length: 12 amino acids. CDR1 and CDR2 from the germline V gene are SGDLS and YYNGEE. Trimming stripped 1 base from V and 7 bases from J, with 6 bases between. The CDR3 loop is CASSVSGNEQFF. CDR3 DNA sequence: TGTGCCAGCAGCGTAAGCGGAAATGAGCAGTTCTTC.

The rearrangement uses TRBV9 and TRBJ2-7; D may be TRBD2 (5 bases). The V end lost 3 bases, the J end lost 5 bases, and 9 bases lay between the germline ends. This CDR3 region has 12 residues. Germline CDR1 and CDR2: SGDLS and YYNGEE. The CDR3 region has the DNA TGTGCCAGCAGCGGAATCGGGAACGAGCAGTACTTC. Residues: CASSGIGNEQYF.

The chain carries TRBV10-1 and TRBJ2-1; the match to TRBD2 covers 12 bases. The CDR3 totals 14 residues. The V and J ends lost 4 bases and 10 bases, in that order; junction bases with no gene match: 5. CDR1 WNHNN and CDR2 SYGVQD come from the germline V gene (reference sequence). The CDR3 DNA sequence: TGCGCCAGCAGTGCTAGCGGGGGGGCCGGGGAGCAGTTCTTC. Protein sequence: CASSASGGAGEQFF.

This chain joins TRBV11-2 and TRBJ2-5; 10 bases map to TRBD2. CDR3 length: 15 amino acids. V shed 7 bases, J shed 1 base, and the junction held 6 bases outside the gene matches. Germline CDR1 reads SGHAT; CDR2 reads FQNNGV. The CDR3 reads CASTRTSGLQETQYF. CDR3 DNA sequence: TGTGCCAGCACCAGGACTAGCGGCCTCCAAGAGACCCAGTACTTC.

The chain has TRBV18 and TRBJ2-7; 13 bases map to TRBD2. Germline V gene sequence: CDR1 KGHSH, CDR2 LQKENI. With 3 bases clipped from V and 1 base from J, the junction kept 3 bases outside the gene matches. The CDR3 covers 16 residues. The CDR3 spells CASSPLLAGGSYEQYF. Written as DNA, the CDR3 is TGTGCCAGCTCACCTCTACTAGCGGGGGGGTCCTACGAGCAGTACTTC.

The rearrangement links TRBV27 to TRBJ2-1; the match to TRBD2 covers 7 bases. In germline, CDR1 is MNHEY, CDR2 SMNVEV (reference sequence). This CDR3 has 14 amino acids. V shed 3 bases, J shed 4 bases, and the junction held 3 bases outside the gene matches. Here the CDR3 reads CASSLEREYNEQFF. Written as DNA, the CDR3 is TGTGCCAGCAGTTTGGAGCGGGAATACAATGAGCAGTTCTTC.

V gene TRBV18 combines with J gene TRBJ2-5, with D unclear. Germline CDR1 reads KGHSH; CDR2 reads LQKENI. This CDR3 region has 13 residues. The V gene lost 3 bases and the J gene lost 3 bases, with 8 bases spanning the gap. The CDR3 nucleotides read TGTGCCAGCTCACCCCACACGAAAGAGACCCAGTACTTC. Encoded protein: CASSPHTKETQYF.

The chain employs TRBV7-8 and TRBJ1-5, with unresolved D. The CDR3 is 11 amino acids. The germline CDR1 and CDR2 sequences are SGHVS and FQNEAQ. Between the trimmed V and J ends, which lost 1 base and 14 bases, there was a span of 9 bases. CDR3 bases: TGTGCCAGCAGCTTAGGGAGGGAGAAGCATTTT. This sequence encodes CASSLGREKHF.

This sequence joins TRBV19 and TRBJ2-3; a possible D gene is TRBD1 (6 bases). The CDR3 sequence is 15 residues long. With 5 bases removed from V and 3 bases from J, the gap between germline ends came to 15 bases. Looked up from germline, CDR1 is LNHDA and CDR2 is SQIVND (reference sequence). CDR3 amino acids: CASSLPGQPTDTQYF. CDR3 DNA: TGTGCCAGTAGTTTGCCGGGACAACCTACAGATACGCAGTATTTT.

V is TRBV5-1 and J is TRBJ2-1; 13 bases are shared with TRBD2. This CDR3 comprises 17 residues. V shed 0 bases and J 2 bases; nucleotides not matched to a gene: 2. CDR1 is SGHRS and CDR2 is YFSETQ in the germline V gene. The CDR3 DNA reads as TGCGCCAGCAGCTTGGGACTAGCGGGGGGAACCTACAATGAGCAGTTCTTC. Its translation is CASSLGLAGGTYNEQFF. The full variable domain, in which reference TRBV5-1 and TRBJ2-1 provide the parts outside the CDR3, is KAGVTQTPRYLIKTRGQQVTLSCSPISGHRSVSWYQQTPGQGLQFLFEYFSETQRNKGNFPGRFSGRQFSNSRSEMNVSTLELGDSALYLCASSLGLAGGTYNEQFFGPGTRLTVL.

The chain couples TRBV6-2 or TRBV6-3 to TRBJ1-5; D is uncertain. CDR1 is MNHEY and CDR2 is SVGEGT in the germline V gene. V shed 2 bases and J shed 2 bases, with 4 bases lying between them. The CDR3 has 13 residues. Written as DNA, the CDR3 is TGTGCCAGCAGTTACGTCGGCAATCAGCCCCAGCATTTT. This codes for CASSYVGNQPQHF.